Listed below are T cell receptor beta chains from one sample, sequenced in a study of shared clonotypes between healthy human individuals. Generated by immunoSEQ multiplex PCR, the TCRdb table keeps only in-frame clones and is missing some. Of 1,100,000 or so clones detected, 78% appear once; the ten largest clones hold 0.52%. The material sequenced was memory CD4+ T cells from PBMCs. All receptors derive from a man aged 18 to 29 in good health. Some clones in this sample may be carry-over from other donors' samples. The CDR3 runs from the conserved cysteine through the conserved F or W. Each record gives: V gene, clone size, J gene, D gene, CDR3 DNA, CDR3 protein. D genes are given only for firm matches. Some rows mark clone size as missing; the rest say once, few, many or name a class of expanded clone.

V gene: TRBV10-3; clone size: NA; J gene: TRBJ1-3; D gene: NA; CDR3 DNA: TGTGCCATCAGTAAAAACTCTGGAAACACCATATATTTT; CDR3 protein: CAISKNSGNTIYF
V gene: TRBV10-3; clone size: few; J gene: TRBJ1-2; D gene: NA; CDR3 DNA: TGTGCCATCGGGGCTAACTATGGCTACACCTTC; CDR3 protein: CAIGANYGYTF
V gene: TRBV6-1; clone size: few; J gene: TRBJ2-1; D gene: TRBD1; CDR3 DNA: TGTGCCAGCAGTGCCAACAGGGGGCGCGGCGGTGAGCAGTTCTTC; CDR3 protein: CASSANRGRGGEQFF
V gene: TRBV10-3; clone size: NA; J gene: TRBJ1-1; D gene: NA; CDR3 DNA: TGTGCCACCCAGGTTAACACTGAAGCTTTCTTT; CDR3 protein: CATQVNTEAFF
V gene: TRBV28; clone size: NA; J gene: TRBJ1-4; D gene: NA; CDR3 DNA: TGTGCCAGCGGGAATTCCGGGACGCCCCGGGAAAAACTGTTTTTT; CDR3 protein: CASGNSGTPREKLFF
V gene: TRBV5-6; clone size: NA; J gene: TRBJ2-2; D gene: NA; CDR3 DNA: TGTGCCAGCAGCTTGGGGCCCGGGGGACAACCGAACACCGGGGAGCTGTTTTTT; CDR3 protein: CASSLGPGGQPNTGELFF
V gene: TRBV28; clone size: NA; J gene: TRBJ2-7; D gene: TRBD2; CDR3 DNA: TGTGCCAGCAGTGATTTGGCTAGCGGGACCTACGAGCAGTACTTC; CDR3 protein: CASSDLASGTYEQYF
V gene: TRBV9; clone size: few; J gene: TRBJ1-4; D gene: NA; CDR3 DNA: TGTGCCAGCAGCCCGACAAATGGGAATAATGAAAAACTGTTTTTT; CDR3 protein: CASSPTNGNNEKLFF
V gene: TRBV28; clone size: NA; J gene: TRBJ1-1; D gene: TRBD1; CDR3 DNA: TGTGCCAGCATTTCCGGGACAGGGCTTAGTGAAGCTTTCTTT; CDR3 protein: CASISGTGLSEAFF
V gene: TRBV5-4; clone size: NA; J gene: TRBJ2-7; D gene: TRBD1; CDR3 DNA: TGTGCCAGCAGCAAGACAGGGACCTACGAGCAGTACTTC; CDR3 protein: CASSKTGTYEQYF
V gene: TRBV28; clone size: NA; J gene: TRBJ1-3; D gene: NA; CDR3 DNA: TGTGCCAGCAGTCCACCTCCTTCTGACTCTGGAAACACCATATATTTT; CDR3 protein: CASSPPPSDSGNTIYF
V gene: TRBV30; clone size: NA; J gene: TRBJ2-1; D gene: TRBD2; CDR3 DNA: TGTGCCTGGAGTGTAGCGGGGGAGCAGTTCTTC; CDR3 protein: CAWSVAGEQFF
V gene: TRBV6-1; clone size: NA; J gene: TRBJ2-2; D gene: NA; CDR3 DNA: TGTGCCAGCAGTGAAAGGACAGCTGGGGGGGCCGGGGAGCTGTTTTTT; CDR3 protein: CASSERTAGGAGELFF
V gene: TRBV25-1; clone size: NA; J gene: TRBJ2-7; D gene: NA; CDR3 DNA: TGTGCCAGCAGTGATCCTAGCTTGCCCTTTGTTCGCGGGCAGTACTTC; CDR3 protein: CASSDPSLPFVRGQYF
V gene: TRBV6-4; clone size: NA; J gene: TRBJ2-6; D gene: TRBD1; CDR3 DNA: TGTGCCAGCCTGACAGGGGGCCATGGGTCTGGGGCCAACGTCCTGACTTTC; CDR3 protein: CASLTGGHGSGANVLTF
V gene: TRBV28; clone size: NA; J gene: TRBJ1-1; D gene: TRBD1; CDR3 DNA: TGTGCCAGCAGTTTTATAGGACAGGGGGCAGGCACTGAAGCTTTCTTT; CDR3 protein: CASSFIGQGAGTEAFF
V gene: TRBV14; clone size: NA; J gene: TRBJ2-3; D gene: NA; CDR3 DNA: TGTGCCAGCAGCCTATCTAGAGATACGCAGTATTTT; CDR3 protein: CASSLSRDTQYF
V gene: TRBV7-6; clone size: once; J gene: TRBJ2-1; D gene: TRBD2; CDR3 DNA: TGTGCCAGCAGCTCCCCCCGGCGGGGGAGCTCCTACAATGAGCAGTTCTTC; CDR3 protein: CASSSPRRGSSYNEQFF
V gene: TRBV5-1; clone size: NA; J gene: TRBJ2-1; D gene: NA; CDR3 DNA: TGCGCCAGCAGCTTGGCCGGTGTAGCCTCGGGTGAGCAGTTCTTC; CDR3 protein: CASSLAGVASGEQFF
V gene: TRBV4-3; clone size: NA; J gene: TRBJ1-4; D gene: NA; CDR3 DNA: TGCGCCAGCAGCCCGACGGGCCCGACAGGTCCGAATGAAAAACTGTTTTTT; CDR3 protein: CASSPTGPTGPNEKLFF
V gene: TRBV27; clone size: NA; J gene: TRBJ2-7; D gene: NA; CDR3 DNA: TGTGCCAGCAGTATACAACAGGGAAACGGTCGCGAGCAGTACTTC; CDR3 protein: CASSIQQGNGREQYF
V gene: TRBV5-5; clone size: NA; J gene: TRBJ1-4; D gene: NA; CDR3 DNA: TGTGCCAGCAGCTGGGCGGGGGAAAATGAAAAACTGTTTTTT; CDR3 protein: CASSWAGENEKLFF
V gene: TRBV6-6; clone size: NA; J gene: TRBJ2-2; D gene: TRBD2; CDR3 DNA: TGTGCCAGCAGTTACGGGGGACTAGCGGCGCTGTTTTTT; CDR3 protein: CASSYGGLAALFF
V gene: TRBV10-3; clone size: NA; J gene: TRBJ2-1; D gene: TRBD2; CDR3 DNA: TGTGCCATCAGTGAGAAAAGCGGGAAGGGAAGGAATGAGCAGTTCTTC; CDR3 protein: CAISEKSGKGRNEQFF
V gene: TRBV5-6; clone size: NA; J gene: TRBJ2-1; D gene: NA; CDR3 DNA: TGTGCCAGCAGCCCCGGGGGAGGAGCGGGTGAGCAGTTCTTC; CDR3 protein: CASSPGGGAGEQFF
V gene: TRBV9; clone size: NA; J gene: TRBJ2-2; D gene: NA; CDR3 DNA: TGTGCCAGCAGCCGGACTGGGACCGGGGAGCTGTTTTTT; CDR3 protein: CASSRTGTGELFF
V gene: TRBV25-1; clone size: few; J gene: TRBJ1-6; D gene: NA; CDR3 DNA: TGTGCCAGCCGGGGCAGGGTTAATTCACCCCTCCACTTT; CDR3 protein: CASRGRVNSPLHF
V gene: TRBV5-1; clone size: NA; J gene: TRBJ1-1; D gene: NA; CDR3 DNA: TGCGCCAGCAGCTTGGGGGTCCTCCGGGGGACTGAAGCTTTCTTT; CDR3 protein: CASSLGVLRGTEAFF
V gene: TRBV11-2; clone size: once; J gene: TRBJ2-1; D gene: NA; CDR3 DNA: TGTGCCAGCAGCTTAGAGTTGGGGGGCTATGAGCAGTTCTTC; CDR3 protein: CASSLELGGYEQFF
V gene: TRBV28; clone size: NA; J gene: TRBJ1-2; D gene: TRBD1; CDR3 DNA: TGTGCCAGTCAGGGGGACTATGGCTACACCTTC; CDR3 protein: CASQGDYGYTF